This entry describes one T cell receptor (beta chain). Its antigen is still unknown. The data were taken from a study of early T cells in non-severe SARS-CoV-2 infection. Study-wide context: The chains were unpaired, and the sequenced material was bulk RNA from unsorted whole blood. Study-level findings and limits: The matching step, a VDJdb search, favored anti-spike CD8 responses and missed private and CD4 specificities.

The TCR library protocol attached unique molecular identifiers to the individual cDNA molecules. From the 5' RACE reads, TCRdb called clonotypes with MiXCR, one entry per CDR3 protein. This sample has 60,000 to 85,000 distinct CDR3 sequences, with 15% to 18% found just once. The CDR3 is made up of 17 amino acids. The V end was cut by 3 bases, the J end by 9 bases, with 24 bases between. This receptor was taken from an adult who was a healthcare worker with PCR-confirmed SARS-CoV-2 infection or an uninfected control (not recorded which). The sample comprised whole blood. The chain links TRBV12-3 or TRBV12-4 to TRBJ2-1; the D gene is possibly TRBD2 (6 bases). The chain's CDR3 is CASSLHAGTGFIGEQFF. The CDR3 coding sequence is TGTGCCAGCAGTTTGCACGCCGGGACTGGCTTTATTGGTGAGCAGTTCTTC.